The sequence of this T cell receptor beta chain was determined in a study of tumor and adjacent non-tumor tissue in lung cancer listed by TCRdb under 2018. General notes on the study: Patients with adenocarcinoma (12), squamous cell carcinoma (2) and small cell lung cancer (1) were included in the cohort. Sequencing generated a total of roughly 130 million productive TCRbeta reads, averaging around 4.2 million reads per sample. A few dozen paired specimens, one tumor and one normal lung sample per patient, were profiled by TCRbeta CDR3 sequencing. Bulk TCRbeta repertoires were compared between lung tumor tissue and matched distant non-tumor lung tissue obtained from 15 or so lung cancer patients. The roughly 15 enrolled patients, of whom around 10 were men and 5 were women, were aged roughly 30 to 85 years and were diagnosed with TNM stage I to III disease.

RNA was extracted from bulk unsorted tissue and checked for quality with a NanoDrop ND-1000 and an Agilent 2100. Normal lung samples were distant non-tumor tissue taken more than 3 cm from the tumor edge. Newly diagnosed lung cancer patients without prior chemotherapy who had been admitted for thoracic surgery in China between August and November 2014 were enrolled as donors. The study excluded patients who had received radiotherapy or chemotherapy before or who had another cancer at the same time. Pieces of surgical tissue measuring about 1-2.1 cm3 were kept in RNAlater solution and stored at -80 degrees C until use. General findings and caveats noted by the study authors: The sequencing platform is not named in the methods, and unique molecular identifiers are not mentioned. The cohort had only about 16 patients, and the authors noted that larger samples and more detailed clinical data are needed. Tumor tissue showed significantly greater TCR diversity (inverse Simpson) than normal lung tissue (about 400 vs 180, P = 0.0075, Mann-Whitney U test). Because peripheral blood was not sequenced, the blood TCRbeta repertoires of the lung cancer patients in the study went unexamined. A significantly larger cumulative share of the repertoire was made up by the top 100 clones in normal lung than in tumor tissue. TCR diversity was significantly higher in younger patients, and higher tumor TCR diversity was associated with shorter overall and disease-free survival.

Libraries were made using multiplex PCR. Reads for this sample came from an Illumina HiSeq 2500. TCRbeta libraries were built by three rounds of nested PCR using primers (Table S4), following protocols modified from ARM-PCR. Before sequencing, PCR products of 200-500 bp were excised from the gel and purified with the QIAquick gel extraction kit. Under the source paper's analysis protocol: Trimmomatic was used to clean the reads, FLASH merged the cleaned reads into complete CDR3 sequences, and MiTCR assigned the sequences to V(D)J germline segments. VDJtools was used to compute clonal diversity as the inverse Simpson's index. In-frame sequences lacking a premature stop codon were counted as productive reads. Using fastp trimming at Q25 and MiXCR clonotype assembly, TCRdb reanalyzed the public sequencing data and kept in-frame beta chains. Rows are unified per CDR3 protein, each entry keeping the most common DNA and genes. TCRdb, not the original authors, processed these V and J calls. The sample contains approximately 110,000 distinct CDR3 sequences, about 61% of them found a single time. 15% to 20% of the sample rests with the top ten.

The germline V gene yields ENHRY for CDR1 and SYGVKD for CDR2. The CDR3 holds 12 amino acids from the cysteine to the phenylalanine. The kept DNA is CDR3 alone, 36 bases in frame from the first base. Trimming removed 6 bases from V and 4 bases from J, leaving 10 bases between the germline ends. Remarks on this clonotype: Its cognate antigen has yet to be identified. This may arise from a read error, as a much more abundant clone is one base away.

The V and J genes are TRBV10-3 and TRBJ2-7; the D gene is not confidently resolved. The specimen sequenced was distant non-tumor lung tissue. The source of this sequence is a man between 60 and 75 years old with non-small cell lung cancer. CDR3 region: CAISSSSYEQYF. The nucleotide sequence is TGTGCCATCAGCAGCTCTAGTTACGAGCAGTACTTC.